These 22 T cell receptor beta chains share one sample of origin, sequenced in a study of blood T cell repertoires in COVID-19. Repertoires were generated with immunoSEQ multiplex PCR, while TCRdb's copy carries only in-frame clones and drops some. The table includes 100,000 to 150,000 clones, over 75% detected once. The sequenced sample consisted of peripheral blood. Every receptor here comes from an elderly man with active or convalescent COVID-19.

A single count supports this clone. The V gene is TRBV29-1, the J gene TRBJ1-2, with D perhaps matching TRBD1 (6 bases). Trimming pared 0 bases from V and 2 bases from J, leaving 7 bases between. Germline values: CDR1 SQVTM, CDR2 ANQGSEA. The CDR3 consists of 13 residues. CDR3 residues: CSVEDQGNYGYTF. The CDR3, as DNA: TGCAGCGTTGAAGATCAGGGGAACTATGGCTACACCTTC.

This rearrangement joins TRBV7-6 to TRBJ2-1, with 8 positions matching TRBD2. The ends lost 1 base at V and 4 bases at J; junction bases unmatched: 3. The germline CDR1 and CDR2 sequences are SGHVS and FNYEAQ. The CDR3 covers 15 residues. The CDR3 nucleotides are TGTGCCAGCAGCTTAGAGACTAGCGCTTACAATGAGCAGTTCTTC. Translation gives CASSLETSAYNEQFF.

This clone showed up just a few times. This chain joins TRBV27 and TRBJ2-7; unclear D gene. Germline assignment: CDR1 MNHEY and CDR2 SMNVEV (reference sequence). This CDR3 spans 11 amino acids. V lost 5 bases and J 4 bases, leaving 6 bases between the germline ends. The CDR3 DNA reads TGTGCCAGCAGTGCTCTATACGAGCAGTACTTC. Translating it yields CASSALYEQYF.

DNA of the CDR3: TGTGCCAGTAGTAAGTGGCCTAGCGGGTTTTACAATGAGCAGTTCTTC. Its protein is CASSKWPSGFYNEQFF. The chain links TRBV19 to TRBJ2-1; the match to TRBD2 covers 8 bases. CDR3 length equals 16 residues. From germline, CDR1 is LNHDA and CDR2 SQIVND (reference sequence). Germline trimming cut 4 bases from V and 4 bases from J; bases unmatched to any gene: 9.

This chain uses TRBV11-1 with TRBJ2-7; tentative D call: TRBD1 (6 bases). Trimming removed 5 bases from V and 2 bases from J, with 16 bases in between. The CDR3 is made up of 15 amino acids. Germline CDR1 SGHAT, CDR2 FQDESV (reference sequence). The chain's CDR3 is CASSVFRTATYEQYF. The CDR3, as DNA: TGTGCCAGCAGCGTGTTTAGGACAGCAACCTACGAGCAGTACTTC.

J is TRBJ2-3 and V is TRBV5-1, with 12 bases fitting TRBD2. V gave up 4 bases and J gave up 2 bases; unmatched junction bases: 2. Per germline, CDR1 SGHRS and CDR2 YFSETQ. This CDR3 has 15 residues. The CDR3 DNA follows: TGCGCCAGCAGCCCTAGCGGGGGGGCCACAGATACGCAGTATTTT. As protein: CASSPSGGATDTQYF.

About this clone itself: Its ends do not fully match the called genes, so a read error is possible. The chain joins TRBV6-2 or TRBV6-3 to TRBJ2-7; D possibly corresponds to TRBD2 (6 bases). The V gene's germline CDR1 is MNHEY and CDR2 SVGEGT. The CDR3 has 13 residues. The CDR3 is CASSYIYGGLRNF. CDR3 in DNA: TGTGCCAGCAGTTACATTTACGGGGGTCTTAGGAACTTC.

V is TRBV18 and J is TRBJ2-2, with TRBD2 identical over 9 bases. V trimming: 1 base; J trimming: 1 base; junction bases outside the gene matches: 1. The CDR3 is 16 residues long. Germline CDR1 reads KGHSH; CDR2 reads LQKENI. CDR3 nucleotide sequence: TGTGCCAGCTCACCACAACTAGCGGGGAACACCGGGGAGCTGTTTTTT. It encodes CASSPQLAGNTGELFF.

This chain uses TRBV6-5 with TRBJ2-3; no definite D call. The CDR3 loop spans 14 amino acids. The V and J ends lost 5 bases and 4 bases respectively, with 13 bases between them. From germline, CDR1 is MNHEY and CDR2 SVGAGI. CDR3: CASSLNLVADTQYF. CDR3 nucleotide sequence: TGTGCCAGCAGTCTTAATTTAGTGGCAGATACGCAGTATTTT.

This clone was recorded only once. This rearrangement joins TRBV15 to TRBJ1-1, with D possibly TRBD1 on 5 matching bases. V was pared by 0 bases and J by 5 bases, with 10 bases between. CDR3 length equals 14 residues. Germline V gene sequence: CDR1 LNHNV, CDR2 YYDKDF (reference sequence). The CDR3 DNA reads TGTGCCACCAGCAGAGATAGGGGAGGGACTGAAGCTTTCTTT. Its translation is CATSRDRGGTEAFF.

This clone turned up a few times. The chain employs TRBV27 and TRBJ1-4, with D unclear. CDR3 size: 12 residues. The V gene's germline CDR1 is MNHEY and CDR2 SMNVEV (reference sequence). CDR3: CVTRSGSEKLFF. CDR3 sequence (DNA): TGTGTCACCCGGTCGGGGAGCGAAAAACTGTTTTTT. Full variable domain (remainder filled in from reference TRBV27 and TRBJ1-4): EAQVTQNPRYLITVTGKKLTVTCSQNMNHEYMSWYRQDPGLGLRQIYYSMNVEVTDKGDVPEGYKVSRKEKRNFPLILESPSPNQTSLYFCVTRSGSEKLFFGSGTQLSVL.

This clone has a single count. V gene TRBV12-5 combines with J gene TRBJ1-3; D gene ambiguous. The CDR3 runs 13 residues. The V gene's germline CDR1 is LGHNT and CDR2 FRNRAP. V shed 3 bases and J shed 0 bases, with 3 bases lying between them. The CDR3, as DNA: TGTGCTAGTGGTTTCAGCTCTGGAAACACCATATATTTT. It is translated as CASGFSSGNTIYF.

The chain recombines TRBV5-4 with TRBJ1-2; possible D gene TRBD1, 6 bases. Germline-derived CDR1 and CDR2 are SGHNT and YYREEE (reference sequence). V was shortened by 0 bases and J by 2 bases, with 17 bases between the two germline ends. CDR3 length: 17 residues. The CDR3 loop reads CASSLVGRGGGNYGYTF. CDR3 bases: TGTGCCAGCAGCTTGGTCGGACGGGGGGGCGGAAACTATGGCTACACCTTC.

The chain employs TRBV11-2 and TRBJ2-1; tentative D call: TRBD1 (5 bases). V lost 1 base to trimming and J lost 7 bases, with 8 bases between them. The CDR3 runs to 13 residues. Germline V gene lookup returns CDR1 SGHAT and CDR2 FQNNGV. CDR3: CASSLAQGNEQFF. DNA for the CDR3: TGTGCCAGCAGCTTAGCTCAGGGTAATGAGCAGTTCTTC.

The V gene is TRBV9, the J gene TRBJ2-3; D not certain. The CDR3 length is 14 residues. Germline V gene sequence: CDR1 SGDLS, CDR2 YYNGEE. V was shortened by 3 bases and J by 6 bases, with 14 bases between the two germline ends. CDR3 coding DNA: TGTGCCAGCAGCGCGTACCGAGATGCGGATACGCAGTATTTT. It is translated as CASSAYRDADTQYF.

V and J are TRBV5-5 and TRBJ1-1; 9 bases are a match to TRBD1. CDR1 and CDR2 (germline): SGHKS, YYEKEE (reference sequence). V was clipped by 5 bases and J by 0 bases; unmatched bases: 8. This CDR3 is 16 amino acids long. DNA for the CDR3: TGTGCCAGCAGTTACTCCGGGACAGGGATGAACACTGAAGCTTTCTTT. Protein product: CASSYSGTGMNTEAFF.

CDR3 region: CASSRGVRGHEQYF. The CDR3 nucleotides read TGTGCCAGCAGCAGGGGAGTCAGGGGCCACGAGCAGTACTTC. The genes are TRBV6-5 and TRBJ2-7, with D possibly TRBD1 on 6 matching bases. V lost 6 bases and J 5 bases, leaving 17 bases between the germline ends. Germline V gene lookup returns CDR1 MNHEY and CDR2 SVGAGI. There are 14 residues in the CDR3.

The J gene is TRBJ2-7, the V gene TRBV28; D might be TRBD2 (6 bases). Deletions cut 1 base from V and 6 bases from J, with 19 bases between. This CDR3 has 16 amino acids. Germline CDR1 is MDHEN and CDR2 is SYDVKM. The CDR3 DNA is TGTGCCAGCAGTTTATTGTCCGGGGGAGTCCGAACCGAGCAGTACTTC. Amino acid sequence: CASSLLSGGVRTEQYF.

The chain combines TRBV6-5 with TRBJ2-6; D unclear. From germline, CDR1 is MNHEY and CDR2 SVGAGI. V was trimmed by 6 bases and J by 3 bases, leaving 12 bases between them. The CDR3 is 15 residues long. The CDR3 DNA follows: TGTGCCAGCAGCCGTACATTAAGTGGGGCCAACGTCCTGACTTTC. Amino acid sequence: CASSRTLSGANVLTF.

The chain couples TRBV29-1 to TRBJ2-7; 9 bases align to TRBD1. The trim removed 0 bases at V and 6 bases at J, leaving 6 bases unmatched. Germline assignment: CDR1 SQVTM and CDR2 ANQGSEA. The CDR3 runs 14 residues. The CDR3 sequence is CSVEDWDREGEQYF. In nucleotides, the CDR3 is TGCAGCGTTGAAGATTGGGACAGGGAAGGCGAGCAGTACTTC.

The chain couples TRBV9 to TRBJ2-3, with 7 bases lining up with TRBD2. There are 15 residues in the CDR3. The ends lost 0 bases at V and 4 bases at J; junction bases unmatched: 5. Germline values: CDR1 SGDLS, CDR2 YYNGEE. CDR3 in amino acids: CASSVVWRESDTQYF. The CDR3 DNA sequence: TGTGCCAGCAGCGTAGTCTGGCGGGAGTCAGATACGCAGTATTTT.

This chain uses TRBV4-1 with TRBJ2-2; 7 nucleotides agree with TRBD1. Germline-derived CDR1 and CDR2 are MGHRA and YSYEKL. V shed 2 bases and J 3 bases; nucleotides not matched to a gene: 3. CDR3 length equals 15 residues. Here the CDR3 reads CASSQRQGDTGELFF. DNA for the CDR3: TGCGCCAGCAGCCAAAGGCAGGGGGACACCGGGGAGCTGTTTTTT.